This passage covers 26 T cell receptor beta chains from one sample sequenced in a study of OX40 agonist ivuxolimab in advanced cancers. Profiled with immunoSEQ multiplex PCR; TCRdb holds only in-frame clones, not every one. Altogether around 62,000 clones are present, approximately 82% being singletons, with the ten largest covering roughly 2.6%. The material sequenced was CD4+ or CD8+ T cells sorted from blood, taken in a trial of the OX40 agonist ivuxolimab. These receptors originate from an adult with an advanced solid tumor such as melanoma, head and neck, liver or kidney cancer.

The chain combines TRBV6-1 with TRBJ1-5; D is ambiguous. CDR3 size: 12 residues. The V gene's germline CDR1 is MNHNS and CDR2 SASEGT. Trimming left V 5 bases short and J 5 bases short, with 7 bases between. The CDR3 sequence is CASSLSYQPQHF. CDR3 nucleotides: TGTGCCAGCAGTCTATCCTATCAGCCCCAGCATTTT.

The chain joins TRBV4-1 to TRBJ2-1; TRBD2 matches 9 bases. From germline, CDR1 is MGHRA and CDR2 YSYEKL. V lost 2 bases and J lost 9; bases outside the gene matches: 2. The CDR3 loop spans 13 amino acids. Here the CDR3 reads CASSQNSGGEQFF. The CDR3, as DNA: TGCGCCAGCAGCCAAAATAGCGGGGGTGAGCAGTTCTTC.

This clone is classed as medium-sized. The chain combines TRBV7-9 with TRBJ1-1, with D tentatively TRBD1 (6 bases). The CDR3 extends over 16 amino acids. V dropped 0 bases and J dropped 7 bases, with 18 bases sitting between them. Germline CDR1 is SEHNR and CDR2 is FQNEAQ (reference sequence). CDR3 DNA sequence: TGTGCCAGCAGCTTAGCGGGCGTAGGGGGTACGGGTGAAGCTTTCTTT. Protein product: CASSLAGVGGTGEAFF.

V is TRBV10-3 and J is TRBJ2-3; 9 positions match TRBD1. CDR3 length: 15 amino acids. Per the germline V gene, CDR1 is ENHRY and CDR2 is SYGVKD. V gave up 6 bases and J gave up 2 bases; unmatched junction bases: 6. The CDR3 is CAIRPQGAVTDTQYF. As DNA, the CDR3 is TGTGCCATCAGGCCACAGGGGGCGGTCACAGATACGCAGTATTTT.

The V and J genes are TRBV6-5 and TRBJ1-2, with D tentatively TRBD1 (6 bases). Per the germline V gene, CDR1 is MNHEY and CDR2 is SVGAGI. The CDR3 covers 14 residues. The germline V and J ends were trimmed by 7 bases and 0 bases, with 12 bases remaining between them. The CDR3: CASKATGANYGYTF. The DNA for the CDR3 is TGTGCCAGCAAAGCGACAGGAGCTAACTATGGCTACACCTTC.

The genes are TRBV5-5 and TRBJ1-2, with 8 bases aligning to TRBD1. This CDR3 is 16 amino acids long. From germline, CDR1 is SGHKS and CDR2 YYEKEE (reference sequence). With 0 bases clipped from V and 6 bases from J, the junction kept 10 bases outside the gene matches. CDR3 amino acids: CASSLGPGQGGNGYTF. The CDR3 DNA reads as TGTGCCAGCAGCTTGGGGCCCGGACAGGGAGGTAATGGCTACACCTTC.

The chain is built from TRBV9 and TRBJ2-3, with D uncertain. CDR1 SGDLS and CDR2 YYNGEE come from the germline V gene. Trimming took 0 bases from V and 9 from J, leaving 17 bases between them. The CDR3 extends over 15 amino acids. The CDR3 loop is CASSVDRSGAGTQYF. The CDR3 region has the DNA TGTGCCAGCAGCGTAGACCGGTCAGGTGCTGGGACGCAGTATTTT.

Here the CDR3 reads CASSPVQDASQQYF. Here the CDR3 DNA reads TGTGCCAGCTCACCAGTTCAGGACGCCAGCCAGCAGTACTTC. The chain uses TRBV18 and TRBJ2-7; D ambiguous. The germline V and J ends were trimmed by 2 bases and 8 bases, with 16 bases remaining between them. Germline CDR1 is KGHSH and CDR2 is LQKENI. CDR3 size: 14 residues.

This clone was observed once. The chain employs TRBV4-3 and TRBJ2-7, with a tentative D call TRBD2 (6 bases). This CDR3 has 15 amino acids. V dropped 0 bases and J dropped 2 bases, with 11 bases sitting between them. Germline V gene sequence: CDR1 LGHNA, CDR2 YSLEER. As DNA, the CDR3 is TGCGCCAGCAGCCAAGATAATTGGGGGGCCTACGAGCAGTACTTC. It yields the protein CASSQDNWGAYEQYF.

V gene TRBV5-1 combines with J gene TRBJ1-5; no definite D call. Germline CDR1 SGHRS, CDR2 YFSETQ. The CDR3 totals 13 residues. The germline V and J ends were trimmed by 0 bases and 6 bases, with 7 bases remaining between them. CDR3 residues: CASSLVWGQPQHF. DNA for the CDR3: TGCGCCAGCAGCTTGGTCTGGGGTCAGCCCCAGCATTTT.

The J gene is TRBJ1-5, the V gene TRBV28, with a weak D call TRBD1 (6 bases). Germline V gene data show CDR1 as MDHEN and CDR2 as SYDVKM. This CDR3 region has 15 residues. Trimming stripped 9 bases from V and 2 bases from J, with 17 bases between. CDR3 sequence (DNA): TGTGCCAGTGCGAAGTGGGACATACGCAATCAGCCCCAGCATTTT. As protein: CASAKWDIRNQPQHF. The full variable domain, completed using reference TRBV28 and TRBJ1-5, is DVKVTQSSRYLVKRTGEKVFLECVQDMDHENMFWYRQDPGLGLRLIYFSYDVKMKEKGDIPEGYSVSREKKERFSLILESASTNQTSMYLCASAKWDIRNQPQHFGDGTRLSIL.

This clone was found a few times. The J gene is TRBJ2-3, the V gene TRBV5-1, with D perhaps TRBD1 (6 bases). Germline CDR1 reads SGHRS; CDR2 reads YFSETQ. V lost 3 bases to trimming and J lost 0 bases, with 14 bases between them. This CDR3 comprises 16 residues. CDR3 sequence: CASSSEGVASTDTQYF. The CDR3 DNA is TGCGCCAGCAGCTCCGAGGGGGTAGCTAGCACAGATACGCAGTATTTT.

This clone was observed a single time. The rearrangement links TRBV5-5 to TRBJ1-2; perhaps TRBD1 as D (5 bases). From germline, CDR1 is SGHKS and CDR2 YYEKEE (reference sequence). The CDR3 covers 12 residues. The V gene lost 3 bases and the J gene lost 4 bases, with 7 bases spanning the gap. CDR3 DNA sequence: TGTGCCAGCAGCTCGGACACCTATGGCTACACCTTC. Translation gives CASSSDTYGYTF.

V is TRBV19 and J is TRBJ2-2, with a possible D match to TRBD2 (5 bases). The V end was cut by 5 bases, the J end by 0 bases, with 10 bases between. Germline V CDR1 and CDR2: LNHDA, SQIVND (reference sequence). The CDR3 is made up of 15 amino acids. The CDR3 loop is CASSRDDPNTGELFF. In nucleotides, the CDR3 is TGTGCCAGTAGTCGGGATGACCCGAACACCGGGGAGCTGTTTTTT.

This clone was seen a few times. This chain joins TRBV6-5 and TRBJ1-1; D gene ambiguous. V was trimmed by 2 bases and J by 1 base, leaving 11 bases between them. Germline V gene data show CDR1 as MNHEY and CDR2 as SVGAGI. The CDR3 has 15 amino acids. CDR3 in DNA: TGTGCCAGCAGTTACGGCAGCCTAAAGAACACTGAAGCTTTCTTT. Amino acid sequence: CASSYGSLKNTEAFF.

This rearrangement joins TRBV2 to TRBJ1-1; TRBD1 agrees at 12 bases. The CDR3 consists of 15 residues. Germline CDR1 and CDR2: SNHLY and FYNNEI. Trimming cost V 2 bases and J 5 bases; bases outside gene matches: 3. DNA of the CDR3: TGTGCCAGCAGTGAAAGGGACAGGGGGCGGACTGAAGCTTTCTTT. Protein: CASSERDRGRTEAFF.

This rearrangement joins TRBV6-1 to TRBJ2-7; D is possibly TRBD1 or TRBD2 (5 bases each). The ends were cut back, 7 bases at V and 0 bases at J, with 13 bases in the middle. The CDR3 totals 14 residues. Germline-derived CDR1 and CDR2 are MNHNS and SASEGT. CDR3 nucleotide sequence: TGTGCCAGCATACGACCGGGACCCTCCTACGAGCAGTACTTC. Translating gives CASIRPGPSYEQYF.

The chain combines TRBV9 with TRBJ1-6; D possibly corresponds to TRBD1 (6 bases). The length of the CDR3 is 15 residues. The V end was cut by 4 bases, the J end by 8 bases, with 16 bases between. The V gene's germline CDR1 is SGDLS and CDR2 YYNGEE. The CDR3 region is CASSTFGRGDSPLHF. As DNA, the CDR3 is TGTGCCAGCAGCACCTTCGGGAGGGGGGATTCACCCCTCCACTTT.

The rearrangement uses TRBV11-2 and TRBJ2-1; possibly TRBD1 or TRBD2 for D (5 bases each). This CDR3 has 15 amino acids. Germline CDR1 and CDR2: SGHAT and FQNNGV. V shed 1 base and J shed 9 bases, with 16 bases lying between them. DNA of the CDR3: TGTGCCAGCAGCTTAGGGAGGACACCCCTCTTTGAGCAGTTCTTC. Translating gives CASSLGRTPLFEQFF. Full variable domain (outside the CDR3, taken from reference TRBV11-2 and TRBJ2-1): EAGVAQSPRYKIIEKRQSVAFWCNPISGHATLYWYQQILGQGPKLLIQFQNNGVVDDSQLPKDRFSAERLKGVDSTLKIQPAKLEDSAVYLCASSLGRTPLFEQFFGPGTRLTVL.

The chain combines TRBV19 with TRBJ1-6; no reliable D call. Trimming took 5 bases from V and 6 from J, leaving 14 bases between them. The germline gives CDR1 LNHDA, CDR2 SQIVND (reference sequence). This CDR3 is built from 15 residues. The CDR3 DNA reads TGTGCCAGTAGTTATTTAGGCGGAATTAATTCACCCCTCCACTTT. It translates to CASSYLGGINSPLHF.

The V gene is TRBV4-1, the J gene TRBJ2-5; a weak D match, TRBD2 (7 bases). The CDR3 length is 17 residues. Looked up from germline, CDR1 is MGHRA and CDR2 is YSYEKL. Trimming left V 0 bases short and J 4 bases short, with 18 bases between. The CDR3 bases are TGCGCCAGCAGCCAAGATTCTGCGGGGGCCGCTGGAGAGACCCAGTACTTC. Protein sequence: CASSQDSAGAAGETQYF.

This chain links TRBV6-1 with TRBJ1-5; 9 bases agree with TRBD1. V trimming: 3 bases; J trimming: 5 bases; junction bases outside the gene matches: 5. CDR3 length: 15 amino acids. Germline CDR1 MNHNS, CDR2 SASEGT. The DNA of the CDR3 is TGTGCCAGCAGTGAGGGACAGGGTCGGGATCAGCCCCAGCATTTT. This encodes CASSEGQGRDQPQHF.

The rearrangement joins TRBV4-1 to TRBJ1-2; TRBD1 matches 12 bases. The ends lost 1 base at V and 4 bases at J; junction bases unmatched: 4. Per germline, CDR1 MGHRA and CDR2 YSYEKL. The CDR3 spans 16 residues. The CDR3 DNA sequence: TGCGCCAGCAGCCAAGGGGGACAGGGGGCCTTCTATGGCTACACCTTC. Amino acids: CASSQGGQGAFYGYTF.

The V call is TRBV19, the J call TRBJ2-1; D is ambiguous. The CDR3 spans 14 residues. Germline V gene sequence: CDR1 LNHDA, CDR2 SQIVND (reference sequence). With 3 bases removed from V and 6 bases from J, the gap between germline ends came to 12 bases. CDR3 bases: TGTGCCAGTAGTATCCCATCCGCCTTCAATGAGCAGTTCTTC. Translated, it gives CASSIPSAFNEQFF.

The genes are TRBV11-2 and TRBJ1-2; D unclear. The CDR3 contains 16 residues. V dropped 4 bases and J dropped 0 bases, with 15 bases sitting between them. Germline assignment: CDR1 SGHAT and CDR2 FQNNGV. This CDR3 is CASSSNSGPTNYGYTF. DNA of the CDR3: TGTGCCAGCAGCTCGAACAGCGGCCCTACTAACTATGGCTACACCTTC.

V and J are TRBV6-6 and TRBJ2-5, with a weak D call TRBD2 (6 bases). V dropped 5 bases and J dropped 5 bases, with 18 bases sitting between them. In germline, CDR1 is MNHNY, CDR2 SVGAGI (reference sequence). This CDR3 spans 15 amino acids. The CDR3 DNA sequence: TGTGCCAGCAGTCCCCTCGGGGGAGCCGTGGAGACCCAGTACTTC. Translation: CASSPLGGAVETQYF.